This T cell receptor beta chain was recovered during a study of graft-versus-host responses after intestinal transplantation. Study as a whole: Recipients underwent multivisceral, liver-intestinal, or isolated intestinal transplants. Recipients uniformly received anti-thymocyte globulin induction, followed by tacrolimus and steroids for three to four years.

Clones were sequenced by immunoSEQ multiplex PCR, and TCRdb holds only the in-frame ones, with some missing. Counted here are just under 65,000 clones, 90% to 95% occurring once; the ten biggest clones make up approximately 1.5%. General study findings and limits: Peak GvH clone levels in circulation were associated with early post-transplant HvG declines.

The table lists this clone with a few counts. The antigen is unknown. This sequence originates from a human donor who was the organ donor for an intestinal transplant. Here the sequenced sample was unstimulated CD8+ T cells sorted from spleen or lymph node cells, taken before transplant.

In DNA, the CDR3 is TGTGCCAGCAGTTTAACGGCTAGCCGAAAGTACGAGCAGTACTTC. Translating gives CASSLTASRKYEQYF. This sequence joins TRBV27 and TRBJ2-7; TRBD2 might be the D (5 bases). The germline V and J ends were trimmed by 2 bases and 4 bases, with 15 bases remaining between them. CDR1 is MNHEY and CDR2 is SMNVEV in the germline V gene (reference sequence). CDR3 length equals 15 residues.